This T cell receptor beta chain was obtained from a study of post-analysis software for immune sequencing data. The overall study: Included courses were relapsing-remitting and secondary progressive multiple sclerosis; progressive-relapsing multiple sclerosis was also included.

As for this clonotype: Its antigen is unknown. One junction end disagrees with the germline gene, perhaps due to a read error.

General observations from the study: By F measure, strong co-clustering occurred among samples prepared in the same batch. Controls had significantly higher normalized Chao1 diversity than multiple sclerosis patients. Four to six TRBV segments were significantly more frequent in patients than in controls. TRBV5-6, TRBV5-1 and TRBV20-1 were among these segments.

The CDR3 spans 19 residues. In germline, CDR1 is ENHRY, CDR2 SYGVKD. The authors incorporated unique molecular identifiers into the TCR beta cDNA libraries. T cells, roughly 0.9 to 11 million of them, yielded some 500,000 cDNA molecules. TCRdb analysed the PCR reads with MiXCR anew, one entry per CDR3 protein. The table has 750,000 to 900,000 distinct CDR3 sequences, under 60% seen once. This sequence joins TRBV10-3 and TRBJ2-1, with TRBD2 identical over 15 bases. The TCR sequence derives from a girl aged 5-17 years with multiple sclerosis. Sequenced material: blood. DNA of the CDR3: TGTGCCGCAACACCCAGGACTAGCGGGAGGGCCAGCTCCTTCAATGAGCAGTTCTTC. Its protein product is CAATPRTSGRASSFNEQFF.